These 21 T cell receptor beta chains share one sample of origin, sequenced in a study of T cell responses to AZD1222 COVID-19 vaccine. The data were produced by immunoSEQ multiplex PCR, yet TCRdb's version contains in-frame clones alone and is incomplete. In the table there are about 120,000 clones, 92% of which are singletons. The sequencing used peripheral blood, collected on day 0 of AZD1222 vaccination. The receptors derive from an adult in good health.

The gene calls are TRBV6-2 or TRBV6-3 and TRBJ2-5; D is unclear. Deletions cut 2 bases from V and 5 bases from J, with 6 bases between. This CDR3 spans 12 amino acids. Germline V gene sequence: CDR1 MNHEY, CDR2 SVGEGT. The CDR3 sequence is CASSYLSETQYF. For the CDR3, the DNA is TGTGCCAGCAGTTACCTGTCGGAGACCCAGTACTTC.

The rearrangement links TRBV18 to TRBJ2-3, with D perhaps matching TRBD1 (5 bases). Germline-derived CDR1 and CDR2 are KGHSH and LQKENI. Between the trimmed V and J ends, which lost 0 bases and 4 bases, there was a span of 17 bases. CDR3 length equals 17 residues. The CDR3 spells CASSPPTAGPLSDTQYF. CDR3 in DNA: TGTGCCAGCTCACCACCGACCGCAGGGCCCTTATCAGATACGCAGTATTTT.

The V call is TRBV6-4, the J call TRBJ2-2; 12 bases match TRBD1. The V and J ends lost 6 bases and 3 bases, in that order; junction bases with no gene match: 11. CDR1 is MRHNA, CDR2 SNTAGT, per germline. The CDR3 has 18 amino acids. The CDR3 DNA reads TGTGCCAGCAGCCCCCTCGCCGGGACAGGGGGCGACACCGGGGAGCTGTTTTTT. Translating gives CASSPLAGTGGDTGELFF.

CDR3 in amino acids: CASARGVSNQPQHF. Here the CDR3 DNA reads TGTGCCAGCGCCAGGGGAGTGAGCAATCAGCCCCAGCATTTT. V usage is TRBV28 and J usage is TRBJ1-5, with D possibly TRBD1 on 6 matching bases. The CDR3 has 14 residues. Germline-derived CDR1 and CDR2 are MDHEN and SYDVKM. Trimming cost V 8 bases and J 1 base, with 12 bases left between them.

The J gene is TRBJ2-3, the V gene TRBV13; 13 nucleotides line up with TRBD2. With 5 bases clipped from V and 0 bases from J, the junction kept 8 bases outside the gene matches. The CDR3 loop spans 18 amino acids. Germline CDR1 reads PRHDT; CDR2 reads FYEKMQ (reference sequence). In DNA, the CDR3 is TGTGCCAGCAGCCCCAGGACTAGCGGGGGCCCTAGCACAGATACGCAGTATTTT. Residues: CASSPRTSGGPSTDTQYF.

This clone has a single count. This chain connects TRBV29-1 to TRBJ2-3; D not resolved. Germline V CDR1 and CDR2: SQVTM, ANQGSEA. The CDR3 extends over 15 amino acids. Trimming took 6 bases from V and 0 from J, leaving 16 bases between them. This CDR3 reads CSVAPESSSTDTQYF. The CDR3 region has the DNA TGCAGCGTGGCCCCTGAGAGCTCTAGCACAGATACGCAGTATTTT.

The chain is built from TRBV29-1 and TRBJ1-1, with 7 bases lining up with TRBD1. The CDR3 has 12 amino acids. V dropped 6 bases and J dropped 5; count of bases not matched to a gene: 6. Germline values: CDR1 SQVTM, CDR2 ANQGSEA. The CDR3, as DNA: TGCAGCGTGAAAGGGACAGCAACTGAAGCTTTCTTT. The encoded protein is CSVKGTATEAFF.

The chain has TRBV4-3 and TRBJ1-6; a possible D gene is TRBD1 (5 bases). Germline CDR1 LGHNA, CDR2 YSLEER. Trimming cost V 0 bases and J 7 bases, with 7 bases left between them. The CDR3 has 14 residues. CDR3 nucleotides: TGCGCCAGCAGCCAAGATCCAGGGAATTCACCCCTCCACTTT. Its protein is CASSQDPGNSPLHF.

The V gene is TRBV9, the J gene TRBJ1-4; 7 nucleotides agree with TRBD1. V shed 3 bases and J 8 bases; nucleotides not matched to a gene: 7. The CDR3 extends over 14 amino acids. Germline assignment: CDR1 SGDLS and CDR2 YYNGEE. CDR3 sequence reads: CASSATGIGEKLFF. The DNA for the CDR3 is TGTGCCAGCAGCGCGACAGGGATAGGGGAAAAACTGTTTTTT.

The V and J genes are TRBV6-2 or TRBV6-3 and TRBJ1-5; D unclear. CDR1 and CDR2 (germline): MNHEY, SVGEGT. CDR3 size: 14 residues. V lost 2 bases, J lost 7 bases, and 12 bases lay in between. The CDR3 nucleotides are TGTGCCAGCAGTTACCAAGACATGGGCCAGCCCCAGCATTTT. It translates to CASSYQDMGQPQHF.

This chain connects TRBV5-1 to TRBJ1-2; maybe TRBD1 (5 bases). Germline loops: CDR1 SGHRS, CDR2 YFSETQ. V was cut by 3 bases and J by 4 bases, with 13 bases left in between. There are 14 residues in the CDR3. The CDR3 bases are TGCGCCAGCAGCTCAACCCAGGGTAGCTATGGCTACACCTTC. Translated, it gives CASSSTQGSYGYTF.

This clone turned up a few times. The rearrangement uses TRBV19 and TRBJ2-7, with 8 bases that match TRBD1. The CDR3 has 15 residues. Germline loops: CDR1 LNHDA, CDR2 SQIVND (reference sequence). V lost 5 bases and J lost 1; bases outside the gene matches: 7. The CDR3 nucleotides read TGTGCCAGTAGTCCTTGGGGACAGGTTTCCTACGAGCAGTACTTC. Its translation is CASSPWGQVSYEQYF.

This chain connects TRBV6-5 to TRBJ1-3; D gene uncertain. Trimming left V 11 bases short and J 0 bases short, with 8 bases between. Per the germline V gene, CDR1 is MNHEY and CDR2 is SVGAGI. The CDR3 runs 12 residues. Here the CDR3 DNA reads TGTGCCGAGGGCTACTCTGGAAACACCATATATTTT. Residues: CAEGYSGNTIYF.

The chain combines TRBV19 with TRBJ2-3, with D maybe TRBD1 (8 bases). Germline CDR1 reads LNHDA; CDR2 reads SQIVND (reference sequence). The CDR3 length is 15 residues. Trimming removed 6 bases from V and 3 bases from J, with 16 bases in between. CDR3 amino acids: CASSQGAGVTDTQYF. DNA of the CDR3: TGTGCCAGTAGCCAGGGGGCGGGGGTAACAGATACGCAGTATTTT.

The CDR3 DNA follows: TGTGCCAGCAGCATCATAACCGGTGACCCTTCCTACAATGAGCAGTTCTTC. Encoded protein: CASSIITGDPSYNEQFF. The chain carries TRBV7-2 and TRBJ2-1; D gene ambiguous. This CDR3 has 17 residues. Germline V gene data show CDR1 as SGHTA and CDR2 as FQGNSA. The V and J ends lost 5 bases and 1 base respectively, with 18 bases between them.

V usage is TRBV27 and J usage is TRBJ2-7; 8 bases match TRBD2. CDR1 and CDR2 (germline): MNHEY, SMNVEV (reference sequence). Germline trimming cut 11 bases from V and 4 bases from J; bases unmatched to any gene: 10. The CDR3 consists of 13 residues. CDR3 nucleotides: TGTGCCTCGGGGAGAGCGGGGGCGTACGAGCAGTACTTC. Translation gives CASGRAGAYEQYF.

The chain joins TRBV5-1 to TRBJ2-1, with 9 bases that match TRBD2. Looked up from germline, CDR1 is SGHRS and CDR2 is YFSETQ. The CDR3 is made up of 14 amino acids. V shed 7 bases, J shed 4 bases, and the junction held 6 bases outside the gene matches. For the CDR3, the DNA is TGCGCCAGCGCTCAGCGGGGGGCATACAATGAGCAGTTCTTC. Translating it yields CASAQRGAYNEQFF.

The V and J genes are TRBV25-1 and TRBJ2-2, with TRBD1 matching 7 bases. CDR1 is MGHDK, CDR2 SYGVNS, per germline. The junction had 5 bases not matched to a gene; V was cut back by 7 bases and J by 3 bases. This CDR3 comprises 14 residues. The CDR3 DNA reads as TGTGCCAGCAAGCAGGGGGAGTACACCGGGGAGCTGTTTTTT. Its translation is CASKQGEYTGELFF.

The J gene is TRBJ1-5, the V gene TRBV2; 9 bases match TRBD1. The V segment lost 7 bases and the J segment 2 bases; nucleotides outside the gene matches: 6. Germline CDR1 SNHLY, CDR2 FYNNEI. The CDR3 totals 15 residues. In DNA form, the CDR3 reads TGTGCCAGCAAGGGACAGGGACTGGGCAATCAGCCCCAGCATTTT. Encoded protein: CASKGQGLGNQPQHF.

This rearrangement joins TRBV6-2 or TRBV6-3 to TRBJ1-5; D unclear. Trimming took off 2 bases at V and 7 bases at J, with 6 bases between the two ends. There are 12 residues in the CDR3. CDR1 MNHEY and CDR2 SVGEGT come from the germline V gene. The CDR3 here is CASSYPGQPQHF. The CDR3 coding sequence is TGTGCCAGCAGTTACCCGGGGCAGCCCCAGCATTTT.

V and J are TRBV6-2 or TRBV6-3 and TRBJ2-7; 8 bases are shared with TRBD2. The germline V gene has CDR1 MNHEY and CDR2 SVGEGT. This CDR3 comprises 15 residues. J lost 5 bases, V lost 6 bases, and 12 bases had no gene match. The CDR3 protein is CASSLPPGGRDEQYF. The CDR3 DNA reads TGTGCCAGCAGCCTCCCCCCGGGGGGGAGAGACGAGCAGTACTTC.